Following are 22 T cell receptor beta chains from one sample sequenced in a study of cytomegalovirus exposure and HLA in healthy donors (TCRdb year 2017). The protocol used for the library was the immunoSEQ multiplex PCR assay. The multiplex PCR relied on a mix of 60 forward primers for TCR Vbeta segments and 13 reverse primers for TCR Jbeta segments. In TCRdb, the immuneACCESS table is reduced to in-frame sequences with V and J assigned. These tables do not hold every clone; where another copy was compared, an unresolved V gene accounts for under half, and the others remain unexplained. The sample profile shows about 160,000 clones; around 83% of them were found once. The leading ten clones occupy more than 8% of the sample. Specimen: PBMCs. The receptors originated from a male donor in good health and CMV-seropositive.

The chain uses TRBV19 and TRBJ1-1; D ambiguous. The CDR3 runs 14 residues. Per germline, CDR1 LNHDA and CDR2 SQIVND (reference sequence). Trimming cost V 3 bases and J 2 bases, with 10 bases left between them. The CDR3 region is CASSIEGRNTEAFF. The CDR3 region has the DNA TGTGCCAGTAGTATTGAGGGTCGTAACACTGAAGCTTTCTTT.

This clone was observed a handful of times. The chain combines TRBV5-4 with TRBJ1-1; TRBD1 matches at 8 bases. The CDR3 contains 15 residues. The germline V gene encodes CDR1 SGHNT and CDR2 YYREEE (reference sequence). Trimming at V came to 4 bases and at J to 3 bases, leaving 8 bases not matched to a gene. The CDR3 DNA reads as TGTGCCAGCAGCCGGGGTCAGGGGGCTTACACTGAAGCTTTCTTT. Translated, it gives CASSRGQGAYTEAFF.

This chain joins TRBV11-2 and TRBJ2-7; 14 bases line up with TRBD2. This CDR3 is 17 amino acids long. The V gene end was trimmed by 6 bases and the J gene end by 5 bases; junction bases not matched to a gene: 12. Germline V gene sequence: CDR1 SGHAT, CDR2 FQNNGV. DNA of the CDR3: TGTGCCAGCAGTTGGCGTACACGGACTAGCGGGAGGCACGAGCAGTACTTC. Amino acids: CASSWRTRTSGRHEQYF.

The chain is built from TRBV7-2 and TRBJ2-7; perhaps TRBD1 as D (6 bases). CDR1 is SGHTA and CDR2 is FQGNSA in the germline V gene. With 1 base removed from V and 3 bases from J, the gap between germline ends came to 10 bases. This CDR3 has 14 residues. Written as DNA, the CDR3 is TGTGCCAGCAGCTTAGTGCAGGGGATCTACGAGCAGTACTTC. Translation gives CASSLVQGIYEQYF. The full variable domain, with the rest looked up from reference TRBV7-2 and TRBJ2-7, is GAGVSQSPSNKVTEKGKDVELRCDPISGHTALYWYRQSLGQGLEFLIYFQGNSAPDKSGLPSDRFSAERTGGSVSTLTIQRTQQEDSAVYLCASSLVQGIYEQYFGPGTRLTVT.

The gene calls are TRBV11-2 and TRBJ2-2, with D possibly TRBD2 on 6 matching bases. In germline, CDR1 is SGHAT, CDR2 FQNNGV. V dropped 5 bases and J dropped 6 bases, with 13 bases sitting between them. This CDR3 region has 14 residues. CDR3 in amino acids: CASSEIRGAGELFF. Written as DNA, the CDR3 is TGTGCCAGCAGCGAAATCCGCGGGGCCGGGGAGCTGTTTTTT.

The V gene is TRBV18, the J gene TRBJ1-6, with a tentative D call TRBD1 (5 bases). Per germline, CDR1 KGHSH and CDR2 LQKENI. The germline V and J ends were trimmed by 2 bases and 8 bases, with 10 bases remaining between them. CDR3 length: 14 residues. The CDR3 loop reads CASSPGGSDSPLHF. In DNA form, the CDR3 reads TGTGCCAGCTCACCAGGGGGGTCTGATTCACCCCTCCACTTT.

The chain combines TRBV7-8 with TRBJ2-7, with 13 bases identical to TRBD2. The CDR3 is 16 residues long. CDR1 SGHVS and CDR2 FQNEAQ come from the germline V gene. V lost 5 bases, J lost 3 bases, and 7 bases stayed unmatched. The CDR3 coding sequence is TGTGCCAGCAGCCCACCCTGGACTAGCGGGAGCTACGAGCAGTACTTC. Translation: CASSPPWTSGSYEQYF.

The chain uses TRBV5-1 and TRBJ2-2; D gene ambiguous. Germline loops: CDR1 SGHRS, CDR2 YFSETQ. Trimming shortened V by 2 bases and J by 4 bases, and 12 bases separated the two germline ends. There are 15 residues in the CDR3. CDR3 region: CASSFGGERTGELFF. DNA for the CDR3: TGCGCCAGCAGCTTTGGTGGTGAGCGCACCGGGGAGCTGTTTTTT.

This clone was detected only a few times. V gene TRBV28 combines with J gene TRBJ1-2; D is possibly TRBD1 (6 bases). The germline V and J ends were trimmed by 2 bases and 7 bases, with 8 bases remaining between them. This CDR3 spans 12 amino acids. Germline CDR1 is MDHEN and CDR2 is SYDVKM. As DNA, the CDR3 is TGTGCCAGCAGTTTACAGGGGATTGGCTACACCTTC. It yields the protein CASSLQGIGYTF.

The gene calls are TRBV7-9 and TRBJ1-1; perhaps TRBD1 as D (5 bases). The length of the CDR3 is 14 residues. Looked up from germline, CDR1 is SEHNR and CDR2 is FQNEAQ (reference sequence). Trimming took off 5 bases at V and 6 bases at J, with 16 bases between the two ends. The CDR3 protein is CASSPQGVNAEAFF. The CDR3 DNA sequence: TGTGCCAGCAGCCCCCAGGGTGTTAACGCTGAAGCTTTCTTT.

The V call is TRBV27, the J call TRBJ2-6; D remains unclear. Germline CDR1 MNHEY, CDR2 SMNVEV (reference sequence). The CDR3 is 18 residues long. Trimming took off 6 bases at V and 0 bases at J, with 18 bases between the two ends. The DNA of the CDR3 is TGTGCCAGCAGCCTTCGCGGTACCCCCCTCTCTGGGGCCAACGTCCTGACTTTC. Protein product: CASSLRGTPLSGANVLTF.

The chain uses TRBV11-2 and TRBJ1-5; D is unclear. The germline V and J ends were trimmed by 5 bases and 0 bases, with 5 bases remaining between them. The CDR3 covers 13 residues. In germline, CDR1 is SGHAT, CDR2 FQNNGV. CDR3 sequence (DNA): TGTGCCAGCAGCCACAGTAGCAATCAGCCCCAGCATTTT. Amino acids: CASSHSSNQPQHF.

This CDR3 is CASRSAQRPQHF. The CDR3 DNA follows: TGTGCCAGCAGATCCGCCCAGCGGCCCCAGCATTTT. V is TRBV28 and J is TRBJ1-5, with no clear D. Between the trimmed V and J ends, which lost 6 bases and 9 bases, there was a span of 12 bases. This CDR3 has 12 residues. Germline lookup yields CDR1 MDHEN and CDR2 SYDVKM.

This clone showed up just a few times. The chain joins TRBV5-5 to TRBJ1-1; D possibly corresponds to TRBD1 (6 bases). Germline loops: CDR1 SGHKS, CDR2 YYEKEE (reference sequence). The CDR3 spans 13 residues. Trimming removed 4 bases at V and 3 bases at J, with 10 bases between. CDR3 region: CASSHRVYTEAFF. For the CDR3, the DNA is TGTGCCAGCAGCCACAGGGTTTACACTGAAGCTTTCTTT.

A few counts support this clone. The genes are TRBV6-5 and TRBJ2-3; the D is unclear. The CDR3 length is 15 residues. Germline V CDR1 and CDR2: MNHEY, SVGAGI. V was cut by 0 bases and J by 2 bases, with 9 bases left in between. The CDR3 sequence: CASSYSQIVTDTQYF. Here the CDR3 DNA reads TGTGCCAGCAGTTACTCTCAAATAGTCACAGATACGCAGTATTTT.

With respect to this clone: A read error may produce the germline difference seen at one junction end. The rearrangement joins TRBV27 to TRBJ2-4; 7 positions agree with TRBD1. This CDR3 spans 19 amino acids. CDR1 is MNHEY, CDR2 SMNVEV, per germline (reference sequence). The CDR3 loop reads CASSLPCRDRNLAKNSQYF. DNA for the CDR3: TGTGCCAGCAGCCTCCCTTGCCGGGACAGAAATCTAGCCAAAAACAGTCAGTACTTC.

As DNA, the CDR3 is TGTGCCTGGGGTAGCGGGAACTCCTACGAGCAGTACTTC. It is translated as CAWGSGNSYEQYF. The chain combines TRBV30 with TRBJ2-7; 8 bases line up with TRBD2. The CDR3 totals 13 residues. Per germline, CDR1 GTSNPN and CDR2 SVGIG (reference sequence). With V trimmed by 5 bases and J by 0 bases, 3 bases remained unmatched.

The chain is built from TRBV11-2 and TRBJ1-1, with D possibly TRBD1 on 5 matching bases. The CDR3 covers 13 residues. The germline CDR1 and CDR2 sequences are SGHAT and FQNNGV. The ends were cut back, 7 bases at V and 5 bases at J, with 14 bases in the middle. CDR3 region: CASNTGGGTEAFF. Here the CDR3 DNA reads TGTGCCAGCAACACAGGAGGAGGGACTGAAGCTTTCTTT.

About this clone: At one end the junction does not follow the germline gene, possibly because of a read error. The V and J genes are TRBV7-9 and TRBJ1-6; no clear D. The CDR3 consists of 14 residues. The germline CDR1 and CDR2 sequences are SEHNR and FQNEAQ (reference sequence). The CDR3 loop reads CSSSLNGNNSPLHF. The CDR3 bases are TGTTCCAGCAGCTTGAACGGGAATAATTCACCCCTCCACTTT.

There are a few counts of this clone. This chain uses TRBV28 with TRBJ1-2; 7 bases align to TRBD1. With V trimmed by 6 bases and J by 5 bases, 6 bases remained unmatched. CDR1 and CDR2 from the germline V gene are MDHEN and SYDVKM. The CDR3 is 13 amino acids. CDR3 residues: CASRETGTYGYTF. In DNA form, the CDR3 reads TGTGCCAGCAGGGAGACAGGGACTTATGGCTACACCTTC.

The chain links TRBV6-1 to TRBJ2-5, with D unclear. With the DNA end fitting TRBJ2-7 better, the J assignment may be wrong. Germline values: CDR1 MNHNS, CDR2 SASEGT. This CDR3 has 16 residues. The CDR3 DNA is TGTGCCAGCAGTGAAATGGTGGCGGAGTTTGCCTACGAGCAGTACTTC. Translating gives CASSEMVAEFAYEQYF.

As concerns this clone: The same CDR3 also results from other DNA sequences found in this sample. The chain combines TRBV9 with TRBJ1-1, with 8 bases identical to TRBD1. In germline, CDR1 is SGDLS, CDR2 YYNGEE. The CDR3 runs to 12 residues. J was trimmed by 8 bases and V by 4 bases; bases with no gene match: 4. The CDR3 region is CASSLRQGEAFF. CDR3 in DNA: TGTGCCAGCAGCCTTCGACAGGGGGAAGCTTTCTTT. Complete variable domain (other parts from reference TRBV9 and TRBJ1-1): DSGVTQTPKHLITATGQRVTLRCSPRSGDLSVYWYQQSLDQGLQFLIQYYNGEERAKGNILERFSAQQFPDLHSELNLSSLELGDSALYFCASSLRQGEAFFGQGTRLTVV.